This T cell receptor beta chain appears in the sequencing data of a study of identical twins. This clonotype was seen ten or more times. As yet, its antigen is unknown. TCRdb re-called the 5' RACE reads through MiXCR, storing one row per CDR3 protein. The sample has 250,000 to 350,000 distinct CDR3 sequences; roughly 10% are singletons. Study-wide points: Instead of following the same donors, the conclusions were based on cross-sectional statistical analysis.

These data are also associated with another study on yellow fever vaccine responses in identical twins.

This TCR was sampled from a woman aged 18-30 years in good health. The material sequenced was CD8+ T cells sorted from blood.

In nucleotides, the CDR3 is TGTGCCAGCAGCCAAGATGGGAGGGGGCAATTCTCCTACGAGCAGTACTTC. Protein: CASSQDGRGQFSYEQYF. V and J are TRBV3-1 and TRBJ2-7; D is possibly TRBD1 or TRBD2 (7 bases each). V lost 0 bases and J lost 0, with 15 bases in between. Germline loops: CDR1 LGHDT, CDR2 YNNKEL (reference sequence). The CDR3 consists of 17 residues.